This is a list of T cell receptor beta chains from one sample in a study of cytomegalovirus exposure and HLA in healthy donors. Profiled with immunoSEQ multiplex PCR; TCRdb holds only in-frame clones, not every one. The sample shows roughly 160,000 clones, roughly 81% of them seen only once. The specimen sequenced was PBMCs. The receptors stem from a man in his thirties or forties in good health and CMV-seropositive. CDR3s include the opening cysteine and the closing phenylalanine or tryptophan. Each record gives: CDR3 length, V gene, D gene, J gene, clone size, CDR3 protein, CDR3 DNA. D genes are given only for firm matches. Clone size is not always given. Where it is, it says once, few, many or a class for expanded clones.

14,TRBV6-5,TRBD1,TRBJ1-2,NA,CASSRDRGLGGYTF,TGTGCCAGCAGTCGGGACAGGGGCCTTGGAGGCTACACCTTC
19,TRBV19,TRBD2,TRBJ2-1,NA,CASSITGGRGTSGKDEQFF,TGTGCCAGTAGTATAACAGGAGGGAGGGGGACTAGCGGGAAGGATGAGCAGTTCTTC
16,TRBV5-1,TRBD2,TRBJ2-1,NA,CASSLELAGRYNEQFF,TGCGCCAGCAGCTTGGAGCTAGCGGGAAGGTACAATGAGCAGTTCTTC
15,TRBV6-1,TRBD1,TRBJ1-2,NA,CASSESRTGVAGYTF,TGTGCCAGCAGTGAATCTCGGACAGGGGTTGCTGGCTACACCTTC
17,TRBV7-9,TRBD1,TRBJ2-3,NA,CASSYLGGWSSTDTQYF,TGTGCCAGCAGCTACTTAGGGGGCTGGTCTAGCACAGATACGCAGTATTTT
14,TRBV13,TRBD2,TRBJ2-1,once,CASNLAGRRNEQFF,TGTGCCAGCAACCTAGCGGGAAGGCGAAATGAGCAGTTCTTC
16,TRBV11-3,TRBD1,TRBJ2-7,NA,CASSRRQGALGNEQYF,TGTGCCAGCAGCCGCCGACAGGGGGCGCTTGGGAACGAGCAGTACTTC
17,TRBV19,TRBD1,TRBJ1-5,NA,CASKEGQAKGSNQPQHF,TGTGCCAGTAAGGAGGGACAGGCTAAAGGCTCCAATCAGCCCCAGCATTTT
14,TRBV2,TRBD1,TRBJ1-2,once,CASVQSRGQGGYTF,TGTGCCTCCGTCCAGAGCAGGGGGCAGGGCGGCTACACCTTC
15,TRBV6-5,NA,TRBJ2-1,NA,CASSYQSGEYNEQFF,TGTGCCAGCAGTTATCAGTCCGGGGAATACAATGAGCAGTTCTTC
16,TRBV14,NA,TRBJ2-3,NA,CASSQGLQRGTDTQYF,TGTGCCAGCAGCCAGGGCCTCCAGAGGGGCACAGATACGCAGTATTTT
13,TRBV14,NA,TRBJ1-1,NA,CASSQDRNTEAFF,TGTGCCAGCAGCCAAGACAGGAACACTGAAGCTTTCTTT
14,TRBV5-4,NA,TRBJ2-3,NA,CASSLALEEDTQYF,TGTGCCAGCAGCTTGGCCCTGGAGGAAGATACGCAGTATTTT
16,TRBV7-2,NA,TRBJ2-4,NA,CASSLAVERHKNIQYF,TGTGCCAGCAGCTTAGCGGTGGAGCGCCACAAAAACATTCAGTACTTC
12,TRBV29-1,NA,TRBJ1-2,NA,CSAIRQSHGYTF,TGCAGCGCAATCAGACAGTCCCATGGCTACACCTTC
13,TRBV28,NA,TRBJ1-5,NA,CASSFPGNQPQHF,TGTGCCAGCAGTTTTCCGGGTAATCAGCCCCAGCATTTT
15,TRBV18,NA,TRBJ2-7,NA,CASSPQGQLAYEQYF,TGTGCCAGCTCACCACAAGGACAGCTAGCCTACGAGCAGTACTTC